The clone carrying this T cell receptor (beta chain) showed up just a few times. MiXCR, run by TCRdb on the 5' RACE reads, gives a single entry per CDR3 protein. Of 450,000 to 700,000 distinct CDR3 sequences listed, approximately 18% are singletons. This sample is part of a study of T-cell memory formation after mild COVID-19. V was trimmed by 7 bases and J by 3 bases, leaving 15 bases between them. The CDR3 runs to 13 residues. Germline V gene lookup returns CDR1 SQVTM and CDR2 ANQGSEA. The source material was PBMCs or a T cell subset sorted from them (not recorded which). The J gene is TRBJ1-1, the V gene TRBV29-1, with D possibly matching TRBD1 (5 bases). The receptor was derived from an adult woman who had mild COVID-19 (a few samples of this study predate the infection). Cell type and time point are not known. The CDR3 nucleotides read TGCAGCGCCCTCAGGGCGGGGGACACTGAAGCTTTCTTT. Translating it yields CSALRAGDTEAFF.